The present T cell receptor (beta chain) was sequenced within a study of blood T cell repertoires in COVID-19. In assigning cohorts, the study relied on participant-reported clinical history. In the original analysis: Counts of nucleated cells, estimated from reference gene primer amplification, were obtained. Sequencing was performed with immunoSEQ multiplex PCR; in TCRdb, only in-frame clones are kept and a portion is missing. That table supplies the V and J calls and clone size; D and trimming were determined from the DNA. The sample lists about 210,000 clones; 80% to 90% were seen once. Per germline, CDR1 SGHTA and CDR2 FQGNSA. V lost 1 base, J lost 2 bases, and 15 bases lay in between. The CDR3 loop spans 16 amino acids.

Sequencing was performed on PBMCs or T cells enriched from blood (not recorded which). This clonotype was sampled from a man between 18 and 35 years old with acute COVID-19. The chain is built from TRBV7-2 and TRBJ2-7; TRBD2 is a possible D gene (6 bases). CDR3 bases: TGTGCCAGCAGCTTAGTATCCGGCGGGGCGGCCTACGAGCAGTACTTC. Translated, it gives CASSLVSGGAAYEQYF.